The clone carrying this TCR beta chain was observed many times. RNA-based 3' RACE libraries used unique molecular identifiers. TCRdb reanalysed the 3' RACE reads using MiXCR and keeps one entry per CDR3 protein. The sample includes about 89,000 distinct CDR3 sequences, about 7.2% of them seen just once. These data are taken from a study of HIV-infected children after antiretroviral therapy interruption. For the study at large: All children had CD4+ count above 500 and viral load below 50 copies/ml. Most participating children were previously exposed to EBV and CMV.

The V gene lost 8 bases and the J gene lost 0 bases, with 8 bases spanning the gap. The CDR3 is 13 residues long. Germline assignment: CDR1 MNHNS and CDR2 SASEGT. Treatment specified: PENTA 11 planned treatment interruption arm or continuous ART arm. The chain is built from TRBV6-1 and TRBJ2-1; possible D gene TRBD2, 5 bases. The sequences come from CD45RA+ CD4+ T cells from PBMCs, pooled from several time points, collected from a donor given antiretroviral therapy, either interrupted or continuous. Described subset: naive CD4+ CD45RA+ CD45RO- T cells. The sequence was collected from a pool of human donors with HIV. CDR3 nucleotide sequence: TGTGCCAGCCAGCGGAGCTCCTACAATGAGCAGTTCTTC. Protein: CASQRSSYNEQFF.